These 13 T cell receptor beta chains were all obtained from the same sample, sequenced in a study of T-cell reconstitution after alpha-beta-depleted transplantation in children (TCRdb year 2016). The receptor library was made with PCR. The data were produced on an Illumina HiSeq 2500. Molecular barcoding was employed in the preparation of TCR libraries, with unique molecular identifiers being used to normalize TCRbeta repertoire quantification. TCRdb handled the public reads itself, with Q25 trimming in fastp and clone calling in MiXCR, and kept productive beta chains. Rows merge per CDR3 protein into single entries with the most common DNA and genes. The table for this sample lists under 450,000 distinct CDR3 sequences; roughly 16% of them were counted only once. The top ten clonotypes cover just under 30% of the sample. The sample's treatment or condition label, decoded: allogeneic hematopoietic cell transplantation with graft depleted of TCRalphabeta T cells and CD19 B cells.

Here the sequenced sample was PBMCs, mostly from graft donor cells, taken 360 days after TCRalphabeta/CD19-depleted stem cell transplant. These receptors were collected from a boy in the first two years of life who had a stem cell transplant for Wiskott-Aldrich syndrome, so the T cells may come from the graft donor.

There are a few counts of this clonotype. The chain carries TRBV7-8 and TRBJ2-5; D uncertain. The CDR3 consists of 16 residues. Per the germline V gene, CDR1 is SGHVS and CDR2 is FQNEAQ. Between the trimmed V and J ends, which lost 1 base and 2 bases, there was a span of 14 bases. CDR3 bases: TGTGCCAGCAGCTTAGAGAACCCAAGGTTTCAAGAGACCCAGTACTTC. It translates to CASSLENPRFQETQYF.

CDR3 sequence reads: CSARDGGELTDTQYF. DNA of the CDR3: TGCAGTGCTAGAGATGGGGGGGAGCTAACAGATACGCAGTATTTT. The chain joins TRBV20-1 to TRBJ2-3; 7 nucleotides agree with TRBD2. The CDR3 is made up of 15 amino acids. J gave up 3 bases and V 0 bases, and 6 bases lay outside the gene matches. Per germline, CDR1 DFQATT and CDR2 SNEGSKA (reference sequence).

This clonotype has a count of ten or more. The gene calls are TRBV3-1 and TRBJ1-2; 7 bases agree with TRBD1. The CDR3 sequence is 17 residues long. V was clipped by 4 bases and J by 4 bases; unmatched bases: 15. CDR1 and CDR2 from the germline V gene are LGHDT and YNNKEL (reference sequence). The CDR3 sequence is CASSRKRSGTAPYGYTF. Here the CDR3 DNA reads TGTGCCAGCAGCCGAAAGAGATCCGGGACAGCTCCCTATGGCTACACCTTC.

This clonotype was seen repeatedly, ten times or more. The chain carries TRBV12-3 or TRBV12-4 and TRBJ1-2; D is possibly TRBD1 (5 bases). CDR3 length equals 14 residues. With 5 bases removed from V and 3 bases from J, the gap between germline ends came to 13 bases. The CDR3 bases are TGTGCCAGCAGTCAAGGCCCGGGGGACTATGGCTACACCTTC. Translating it yields CASSQGPGDYGYTF.

The rearrangement joins TRBV24-1 to TRBJ2-7, with a tentative D call TRBD1 (5 bases). The CDR3 runs 15 residues. Between the trimmed V and J ends, which lost 3 bases and 0 bases, there was a span of 11 bases. In germline, CDR1 is KGHDR, CDR2 SFDVKD. DNA for the CDR3: TGTGCCACCAGTGATCCGGCGGACACCTCCTACGAGCAGTACTTC. This codes for CATSDPADTSYEQYF.

This clonotype has a handful of counts. This chain links TRBV10-3 with TRBJ2-5; TRBD2 is a possible D gene (6 bases). V was trimmed by 11 bases and J by 5 bases, leaving 12 bases between them. Germline loops: CDR1 ENHRY, CDR2 SYGVKD. The CDR3 length is 11 residues. CDR3 coding DNA: TGTGCCGTCCGGGGGTCGGAGACCCAGTACTTC. It encodes CAVRGSETQYF.

This clonotype was recorded once. This chain joins TRBV7-9 and TRBJ2-3, with no clear D. V lost 4 bases to trimming and J lost 1 base, with 15 bases between them. CDR3 length equals 16 residues. The germline V gene encodes CDR1 SEHNR and CDR2 FQNEAQ (reference sequence). The CDR3, as DNA: TGTGCCAGCAGCTCTTACTCAGGCAGTGGCACAGATACGCAGTATTTT. It yields the protein CASSSYSGSGTDTQYF. The complete variable domain, with remaining parts taken from reference TRBV7-9 and TRBJ2-3, reads DTGVSQNPRHKITKRGQNVTFRCDPISEHNRLYWYRQTLGQGPEFLTYFQNEAQLEKSRLLSDRFSAERPKGSFSTLEIQRTEQGDSAMYLCASSSYSGSGTDTQYFGPGTRLTVL.

The V gene is TRBV20-1, the J gene TRBJ1-2, with D possibly matching TRBD1 (6 bases). The V end lost 0 bases, the J end lost 4 bases, and 12 bases lay between the germline ends. Germline assignment: CDR1 DFQATT and CDR2 SNEGSKA (reference sequence). CDR3 size: 14 residues. The CDR3 protein is CSARDRQVTYGYTF. In DNA form, the CDR3 reads TGCAGTGCTAGAGATCGACAGGTCACCTATGGCTACACCTTC.

This clonotype was detected only a few times. The chain employs TRBV29-1 and TRBJ1-1; D call uncertain. The CDR3 has 13 amino acids. CDR1 and CDR2 from the germline V gene are SQVTM and ANQGSEA. V lost 4 bases and J 0 bases, leaving 9 bases between the germline ends. CDR3 in DNA: TGCAGCGTTGGGCCCAGGATGAACACTGAAGCTTTCTTT. It translates to CSVGPRMNTEAFF.

The V call is TRBV6-2 or TRBV6-3, the J call TRBJ1-1; 7 nucleotides align to TRBD1. With V trimmed by 4 bases and J by 3 bases, 8 bases remained unmatched. Germline V gene sequence: CDR1 MNHEY, CDR2 SVGEGT. The CDR3 totals 15 residues. Here the CDR3 reads CASSFYRGRYTEAFF. For the CDR3, the DNA is TGTGCCAGCAGTTTCTACAGGGGAAGATACACTGAAGCTTTCTTT.

This clonotype was detected a few times. V gene TRBV7-8 combines with J gene TRBJ2-7; TRBD2 might be the D (6 bases). The CDR3 is 16 amino acids. Trimming stripped 1 base from V and 6 bases from J, with 19 bases between. Per the germline V gene, CDR1 is SGHVS and CDR2 is FQNEAQ. As DNA, the CDR3 is TGTGCCAGCAGCTTAGAGAGATGGAGGGGTTTCGGCGAGCAGTACTTC. Its translation is CASSLERWRGFGEQYF.

This clonotype was detected only a few times. The J gene is TRBJ2-3, the V gene TRBV27; D is ambiguous. The germline CDR1 and CDR2 sequences are MNHEY and SMNVEV (reference sequence). The V and J ends lost 5 bases and 2 bases respectively, with 8 bases between them. The CDR3 extends over 13 amino acids. The CDR3 region has the DNA TGTGCCAGCAGTATCGACACCACAGATACGCAGTATTTT. The encoded protein is CASSIDTTDTQYF.

The chain recombines TRBV15 with TRBJ2-7; D ambiguous. This CDR3 has 15 amino acids. The germline CDR1 and CDR2 sequences are LNHNV and YYDKDF (reference sequence). V was shortened by 0 bases and J by 7 bases, with 16 bases between the two germline ends. CDR3 DNA sequence: TGTGCCACCAGCAGAGATCAAGCTATGGACGTGGAGCAGTACTTC. This gives the protein CATSRDQAMDVEQYF.